The present T cell receptor (beta chain) was sequenced within a study of T-cell memory formation after mild COVID-19. This clonotype has just a few counts. The antigen is unknown. V dropped 1 base and J dropped 6; count of bases not matched to a gene: 6. The length of the CDR3 is 14 residues. CDR1 and CDR2 from the germline V gene are SGDLS and YYNGEE. General study results and limits: Memory from before infection featured some responding clones, which suggests cross-reactive memory joined. Later expanders leaned toward CD4+, whereas clones contracting from day 15 to 85 were balanced CD4/CD8. Chiefly within CM and EM were the contracting CD4+ clones; CD8+ ones were within EMRA.

Researchers used 5'RACE with constant-segment primers to make TCR alpha and TCR beta cDNA libraries that carry sample barcodes and UMIs. Using its own MiXCR run on the 5' RACE reads, TCRdb lists one record per CDR3 protein. The table shows approximately 430,000 distinct CDR3 sequences, with more than 20% occurring only once. This TCR was recovered from an adult woman who had mild COVID-19 (a few samples of this study predate the infection). Cell type and time point are not known. Specimen: PBMCs or a T cell subset sorted from them (not recorded which). The chain links TRBV9 to TRBJ1-1; 7 bases map to TRBD1. CDR3 region: CASSVRDRPSEAFF. CDR3 in DNA: TGTGCCAGCAGCGTAAGGGACAGACCCTCTGAAGCTTTCTTT.